Listed below are T cell receptor beta chains from one sample, sequenced in a study of radiation and T cells in renal cell carcinoma. TCRdb's copy holds only in-frame clones and misses some; the assay was immunoSEQ multiplex PCR. This table has about 140,000 clones, 70% to 90% appearing once. The material was blood, obtained from a patient whose treatment included radiotherapy and nephrectomy. The receptors were gathered from a woman between 45 and 65 years old with renal cell carcinoma. CDR3s leave out the opening cysteine and the closing phenylalanine or tryptophan. The D gene is left open where the match is weak.

V gene	D gene	J gene	CDR3 protein
TRBV9	.	TRBJ2-7	ASSVGRGASYEQY
TRBV9	.	TRBJ2-3	ASGFGGQDTQY
TRBV29-1	TRBD1	TRBJ1-1	SVVVRDRGLGEAF
TRBV10-3	TRBD2	TRBJ2-7	AITKTSGRAGYEQY
TRBV15	TRBD2	TRBJ2-5	ATSSSAGGVTQY
TRBV28	TRBD1	TRBJ2-1	ASSLWDRVLDEQF
TRBV6-1	TRBD1	TRBJ2-5	ASSRDRGETQY
TRBV14	.	TRBJ2-5	ASSLLSGYQETQY
TRBV7-9	TRBD2	TRBJ2-5	ASITSGYQETQY
TRBV28	.	TRBJ2-5	ASSSQGDGETQY
TRBV27	TRBD2	TRBJ2-1	ASSSLAGTYNEQF
TRBV30	.	TRBJ2-5	ACASFTGETQY
TRBV29-1	.	TRBJ2-1	SVGEKDSEQF
TRBV9	TRBD2	TRBJ2-1	ASSAGTSRYNEQF
TRBV5-4	.	TRBJ2-7	ASSLDDGEQY
TRBV6-6	.	TRBJ1-6	ASSYARRDSPLH
TRBV7-2	TRBD1	TRBJ1-2	ASSLGTGGYT
TRBV5-1	.	TRBJ2-5	ASRAGTPYQETQY
TRBV27	.	TRBJ1-2	ASSLSPGVIRGYT
TRBV19	.	TRBJ2-7	ASTPFSGAYEQY
TRBV9	.	TRBJ2-2	ASSGRTVNTGELF
TRBV6-5	.	TRBJ1-2	ASSSSANYGYT
TRBV5-1	.	TRBJ1-6	ASSFTGPDTLLNSPLH
TRBV19	.	TRBJ2-5	ASRSDGIHETQY
TRBV28	TRBD1	TRBJ1-6	ASSSSGTGNSPLH
TRBV2	TRBD1	TRBJ1-1	ASISGQAKSSEAF
TRBV4-2	.	TRBJ1-4	ASSQETAYTSEKLF
TRBV6-1	.	TRBJ2-7	ASSYAGNLY
TRBV5-1	TRBD1	TRBJ2-1	ASSLGGQFYNEQF
TRBV7-6	.	TRBJ2-3	ASSLLTSRTQY
TRBV18	.	TRBJ2-7	ASSPGRSYEQY
TRBV7-8	TRBD1	TRBJ2-7	ASSRDRVISDEQY
TRBV5-1	.	TRBJ2-5	ASSPGHSGQETQY
TRBV5-1	TRBD1	TRBJ1-2	ASSLATGHNYGYT
TRBV5-4	.	TRBJ1-1	ASSLVTPGTEAF
TRBV6-5	TRBD2	TRBJ2-5	ASSQTRGGQTQY
TRBV4-2	.	TRBJ2-3	ASSQERLMNTDTQY
TRBV7-6	.	TRBJ2-3	ASSLGRANTQY
TRBV5-1	TRBD2	TRBJ2-7	ASSLPLAGEEQY
TRBV5-1	.	TRBJ2-5	ASSLGFLETQY
TRBV9	TRBD1	TRBJ2-7	ASSGAGQGAGEQY
TRBV4-3	.	TRBJ1-4	ASSRSQLATNEKLF
TRBV5-1	TRBD1	TRBJ1-4	ASSTAGQGEEKLF
TRBV6-5	TRBD1	TRBJ2-3	ASSLGQGADTQY
TRBV4-1	.	TRBJ2-5	ASSPSPGVQTQY
TRBV6-1	.	TRBJ2-5	ATSPGTGETQY
TRBV5-1	.	TRBJ1-2	ASSLEVRGVGYT
TRBV6-5	TRBD2	TRBJ2-4	ASSYSSSGKNIQY
TRBV5-1	.	TRBJ1-4	ASSFEQPGEKLF
TRBV7-9	TRBD1	TRBJ2-5	ASSFAQGDQETQY
TRBV7-2	.	TRBJ2-2	ASSSPGNTGELF